The rows below give T cell receptor beta chains drawn from one sample of a study of cytomegalovirus exposure and HLA in healthy donors. Clones were sequenced by immunoSEQ multiplex PCR, and TCRdb holds only the in-frame ones, with some missing. The table lists under 150,000 clones, over 70% of them singletons, with over 1.5% in the top ten. Sequencing was carried out using PBMCs. The receptors were gathered from a woman between 18 and 29 years old in good health and CMV-seronegative. Each CDR3 is given with its conserved first and last residue. The order of the fields is clone size, V gene, D gene, J gene, CDR3 DNA, CDR3 protein. D genes are given only for firm matches. The size field is filled for only some rows; it gives once, few, many or a size class.

>once|TRBV29-1|-|TRBJ2-5
TGCAGCGCTCTAAGGGGCGGCTTTGAGGAGACCCAGTACTTC
CSALRGGFEETQYF
>-|TRBV7-3|TRBD1|TRBJ1-6
TGTGCCAGCAGCAGGGGACAGGGCGATTCACCCCTCCACTTT
CASSRGQGDSPLHF
>once|TRBV5-6|-|TRBJ2-2
TGTGCCAGCAGCGGGGCAGAGGAGCTGTTTTTT
CASSGAEELFF
>-|TRBV29-1|-|TRBJ2-7
TGCAGCGTTGTGGTGTCAGGGAAGTACGAGCAGTACTTC
CSVVVSGKYEQYF
>-|TRBV6-5|TRBD1|TRBJ1-1
TGTGCCAGCAGTTACTCTGGGACAGGGGGCATCACTGAAGCTTTCTTT
CASSYSGTGGITEAFF
>-|TRBV28|TRBD1|TRBJ1-1
TGTGCCAGCGCCGGGACAGGGGACACTGAAGCTTTCTTT
CASAGTGDTEAFF
>-|TRBV15|TRBD1|TRBJ2-3
TGTGCCACCAGCAGCCCGGGACAGTTTGCAGATACGCAGTATTTT
CATSSPGQFADTQYF
>once|TRBV13|TRBD2|TRBJ2-1
TGTGCCAGCAGCTTTTTATCACTAGCGGGGGACAATGAGCAGTTCTTC
CASSFLSLAGDNEQFF
>-|TRBV7-9|TRBD1|TRBJ1-1
TGTGCCAGCAGCGCGCGGGACAGGGAAGGCACTGAAGCTTTCTTT
CASSARDREGTEAFF
>-|TRBV6-5|TRBD1|TRBJ1-2
TGTGCCAGCAGTTACCGGGACAGGGGAGGAGGCTACACCTTC
CASSYRDRGGGYTF
>once|TRBV10-1|TRBD1|TRBJ2-7
TGCGCCAGCAGTGTACAGGGGAAGGACTACGAGCAGTACTTC
CASSVQGKDYEQYF
>once|TRBV9|TRBD2|TRBJ2-1
TGTGCCAGCAGCGTAGAGGTAGCGGGGCTTTACAATGAGCAGTTCTTC
CASSVEVAGLYNEQFF
>-|TRBV5-8|-|TRBJ2-6
TGTGCCAGCAGACAGGGAATATTGGCTGGGGCCAACGTCCTGACTTTC
CASRQGILAGANVLTF
>few|TRBV5-1|TRBD1|TRBJ1-1
TGCGCCAGCAGCTTGGGGGACAGGCAAGAAGCTTTCTTT
CASSLGDRQEAFF
>-|TRBV27|-|TRBJ1-4
TGTGCCAGCAGTTCCGGGACACACGAAAAACTGTTTTTT
CASSSGTHEKLFF
>-|TRBV27|-|TRBJ2-1
TGTGCCAGCACCACTTTAGGGGGAATCTACAATGAGCAGTTCTTC
CASTTLGGIYNEQFF
>once|TRBV7-8|-|TRBJ1-5
TGTGCCAGCAGCCCTTCAGGTGGTCAGCCCCAGCATTTT
CASSPSGGQPQHF
>-|TRBV30|-|TRBJ1-1
TGTGCCTGGAGGTCACAGGATTACACTGAAGCTTTCTTT
CAWRSQDYTEAFF
>few|TRBV10-1|TRBD1|TRBJ1-4
TGCGCCAGCAGTGAGTCAGGGGGCGAGGTGGAAAAACTGTTTTTT
CASSESGGEVEKLFF
>-|TRBV9|-|TRBJ1-1
TGTGCCAGCAGCATGGCAGGGAACTTGAACACTGAAGCTTTCTTT
CASSMAGNLNTEAFF
>once|TRBV28|TRBD1|TRBJ2-2
TGTGCCAGCAGTCCAAGGACAGGGAACACCGGGGAGCTGTTTTTT
CASSPRTGNTGELFF
>once|TRBV19|TRBD2|TRBJ2-1
TGTGCCAGTAGTATGGGAGGGTGGAATGAGCAGTTCTTC
CASSMGGWNEQFF
>few|TRBV2|-|TRBJ2-3
TGTGCCAGCAATATTCGGGAGACGCAGTATTTT
CASNIRETQYF
>-|TRBV5-6|-|TRBJ1-5
TGTGCCAGCAGCTTGGAAGCAGGGTTGAGCAATCAGCCCCAGCATTTT
CASSLEAGLSNQPQHF
>-|TRBV5-6|-|TRBJ1-5
TGTGCCAGCAGCTTGGGTATTCAGCCCCAGCATTTT
CASSLGIQPQHF
>-|TRBV7-8|TRBD2|TRBJ2-3
TGTGCCAGCAGCTCGGGACTAGCGGGAACTACAGATACGCAGTATTTT
CASSSGLAGTTDTQYF
>-|TRBV29-1|TRBD1|TRBJ1-4
TGCAGCGTCAAGGACAGGGGGGATGAAAAACTGTTTTTT
CSVKDRGDEKLFF
>-|TRBV28|-|TRBJ1-2
TGTGCCAGCAGTTTCTCTGGCGGAAGCCGGGGCTATGGCTACACCTTC
CASSFSGGSRGYGYTF
>-|TRBV5-1|-|TRBJ1-2
TGCGCCAGCAGCGGAGCAGCTAACTATGGCTACACCTTC
CASSGAANYGYTF
>-|TRBV5-6|TRBD1|TRBJ2-7
TGTGCCAGCAGCTCCGCCGGGACAGGGGTATACGAGCAGTACTTC
CASSSAGTGVYEQYF
>few|TRBV5-8|TRBD2|TRBJ2-2
TGTGCCAGCAGCTCTAGCGGGGGGAACACCGGGGAGCTGTTTTTT
CASSSSGGNTGELFF
>-|TRBV5-1|-|TRBJ1-1
TGCGCCAGCAGCCTCGGGGTTTTTAACACTGAAGCTTTCTTT
CASSLGVFNTEAFF
>-|TRBV5-8|-|TRBJ1-5
TGTGCCAGCAGCTCATGGACAGAAAATCAGCCCCAGCATTTT
CASSSWTENQPQHF
>-|TRBV7-2|TRBD1|TRBJ1-5
TGTGCCAGCAGAAACACAGGGGAGGTGAACAATCAGCCCCAGCATTTT
CASRNTGEVNNQPQHF
>-|TRBV10-3|TRBD2|TRBJ2-4
TGTGCCATCAGTGAGCACCAAGCGGGAGGCACCAAAAACATTCAGTACTTC
CAISEHQAGGTKNIQYF
>once|TRBV7-3|-|TRBJ1-2
TGTGCCAGCAGCCTCCAGGGGCCTTCCAACTATGGCTACACCTTC
CASSLQGPSNYGYTF
>once|TRBV10-3|TRBD1|TRBJ2-7
TGTGCCATCAGTGATGACAGGGTTAACGAGCAGTACTTC
CAISDDRVNEQYF
>-|TRBV28|-|TRBJ2-4
TGTGCCAGCAGTTTACCCGAGGCATTAGCCAAAAACATTCAGTACTTC
CASSLPEALAKNIQYF
>-|TRBV19|-|TRBJ2-7
TGTGCCAGTAGTATAGCCGGGGGAGGTTACGAGCAGTACTTC
CASSIAGGGYEQYF
>-|TRBV30|-|TRBJ1-3
TGTGCCTGGAAAAGTAGCCGCCTAAGCTCTGGAAACACCATATATTTT
CAWKSSRLSSGNTIYF
>-|TRBV7-3|-|TRBJ1-1
TGTGCCAGCGGGGTTGGACACGGGCTTGAAGCTTTCTTT
CASGVGHGLEAFF
>-|TRBV11-3|TRBD1|TRBJ2-7
TGTGCCAGCAGCGCTGGGACAGGGGACGAGCAGTACTTC
CASSAGTGDEQYF
>-|TRBV21-1|-|TRBJ1-6
TGTGCCAGCAGCAAAGTTCGGGGGTTAACCCTCCACTTT
CASSKVRGLTLHF
>few|TRBV30|TRBD1|TRBJ1-1
TGTGCCTGGAGTCAGGGGGGCTCCGGGAACACTGAAGCTTTCTTT
CAWSQGGSGNTEAFF
>-|TRBV7-9|-|TRBJ2-1
TGTGCCAGCAGCTCTACAGGGCCGGTATCCTACAATGAGCAGTTCTTC
CASSSTGPVSYNEQFF
>-|TRBV30|TRBD1|TRBJ2-6
TGTGCCTGGGGGACAGGGGGCTCTGGGGCCAACGTCCTGACTTTC
CAWGTGGSGANVLTF
>-|TRBV2|TRBD1|TRBJ1-1
TGTGCCAGTGAGGGGGACAGATTGAACACTGAAGCTTTCTTT
CASEGDRLNTEAFF
>-|TRBV29-1|-|TRBJ1-1
TGCAGCGTTGAAGCTGGGGCGACTGAAGCTTTCTTT
CSVEAGATEAFF
>-|TRBV28|-|TRBJ1-1
TGTGCCAGCAGTCCCCGAAACAGGGACACTGAAGCTTTCTTT
CASSPRNRDTEAFF
>-|TRBV10-3|-|TRBJ2-7
TGTGCCATCAGTGAAGTGGAGGTCTCCTACGAGCAGTACTTC
CAISEVEVSYEQYF
>-|TRBV27|-|TRBJ1-2
TGTGCCAGCAGTTTCAGGGGAACAGGAGGCTACACCTTC
CASSFRGTGGYTF
>few|TRBV27|-|TRBJ1-5
TGTGCCAGCAGTTTAAGGGGTCTTCAGCCCCAGCATTTT
CASSLRGLQPQHF
>-|TRBV28|-|TRBJ2-7
TGTGCCAGCAGTTTAAGGGGTCCAGCCTACGAGCAGTACTTC
CASSLRGPAYEQYF
>-|TRBV7-9|TRBD2|TRBJ2-1
TGTGCCAGCAGCTTATCGCGGGGGGAAGAGCAGTTCTTC
CASSLSRGEEQFF
>-|TRBV27|-|TRBJ1-5
TGTGCCAGCAGTTTTTCCCTTAATAGCAATCAGCCCCAGCATTTT
CASSFSLNSNQPQHF
>-|TRBV5-4|-|TRBJ1-1
TGTGCCAGCAGCTCGGGCGGGAAGAGGACTGAAGCTTTCTTT
CASSSGGKRTEAFF